This T cell receptor (beta chain) was documented in a study of T cell changes during pregnancy in multiple sclerosis. Method: immunoSEQ multiplex PCR; TCRdb's copy keeps in-frame clones and lacks some. The data contain some 28,000 clones, approximately 94% of them singletons. Germline loops: CDR1 DFQATT, CDR2 SNEGSKA (reference sequence). The CDR3 has 11 residues. The trim removed 6 bases at V and 5 bases at J, leaving 3 bases unmatched. The TCR originated in a female donor with multiple sclerosis, enrolled in a pregnancy study. The specimen comprised CD4+ T cells from peripheral blood mononuclear cells, sampled after pregnancy. The chain has TRBV20-1 and TRBJ2-5; 7 nucleotides match TRBD1. For the CDR3, the DNA is TGCAGTGCGACAGGGCGGGAGACCCAGTACTTC. This codes for CSATGRETQYF.